This paragraph reports one TCR beta chain. Germline V gene lookup returns CDR1 SGHTA and CDR2 FQGNSA. V was pared by 4 bases and J by 5 bases, with 3 bases of the junction left unmatched. The CDR3 totals 13 residues. The sample is drawn from a study of brain metastases from non-small cell lung cancer. Generated by immunoSEQ multiplex PCR, the TCRdb table keeps only in-frame clones and is missing some. The table lists several hundred clones, 94% of them singletons. Sequencing was performed on tumor-adjacent normal tissue. This receptor was identified in a donor aged 40 or over with non-small cell lung cancer. V and J are TRBV7-2 and TRBJ2-7; 9 nucleotides align to TRBD1. This chain's CDR3 is CASSWGQGNEQYF. CDR3 DNA sequence: TGTGCCAGCAGCTGGGGACAGGGTAACGAGCAGTACTTC.